The T cell receptor (beta chain) described here comes from a study of blood T cells in healthy people across ages. The donors, healthy Caucasians from Russia, were aged about 6 to 95. Every donor provided 7.5 to 10 milliliters of peripheral blood. The CDR3 is 16 amino acids. Germline V gene sequence: CDR1 SGHRS, CDR2 YFSETQ. Trimming removed 2 bases at V and 1 base at J, with 14 bases between. PCR was performed a second time for roughly 7 to 12 cycles using a sample-barcoded 5' primer and a J-beta primer mix. TCRdb reanalysed the 5' RACE reads using MiXCR and keeps one entry per CDR3 protein. This sample yields 920,000 or so distinct CDR3 sequences, of which 40% to 45% are seen a single time; approximately 17% belongs to the top ten.

This receptor was obtained from a woman in her fifties or sixties in good health. This chain links TRBV5-1 with TRBJ2-3; D remains unclear. The sample was blood. CDR3 coding DNA: TGCGCCAGCAGCTTAAGGACGGATCTGCGCACAGATACGCAGTATTTT. Residues: CASSLRTDLRTDTQYF. The full variable domain, in which reference TRBV5-1 and TRBJ2-3 provide the parts outside the CDR3, is KAGVTQTPRYLIKTRGQQVTLSCSPISGHRSVSWYQQTPGQGLQFLFEYFSETQRNKGNFPGRFSGRQFSNSRSEMNVSTLELGDSALYLCASSLRTDLRTDTQYFGPGTRLTVL.